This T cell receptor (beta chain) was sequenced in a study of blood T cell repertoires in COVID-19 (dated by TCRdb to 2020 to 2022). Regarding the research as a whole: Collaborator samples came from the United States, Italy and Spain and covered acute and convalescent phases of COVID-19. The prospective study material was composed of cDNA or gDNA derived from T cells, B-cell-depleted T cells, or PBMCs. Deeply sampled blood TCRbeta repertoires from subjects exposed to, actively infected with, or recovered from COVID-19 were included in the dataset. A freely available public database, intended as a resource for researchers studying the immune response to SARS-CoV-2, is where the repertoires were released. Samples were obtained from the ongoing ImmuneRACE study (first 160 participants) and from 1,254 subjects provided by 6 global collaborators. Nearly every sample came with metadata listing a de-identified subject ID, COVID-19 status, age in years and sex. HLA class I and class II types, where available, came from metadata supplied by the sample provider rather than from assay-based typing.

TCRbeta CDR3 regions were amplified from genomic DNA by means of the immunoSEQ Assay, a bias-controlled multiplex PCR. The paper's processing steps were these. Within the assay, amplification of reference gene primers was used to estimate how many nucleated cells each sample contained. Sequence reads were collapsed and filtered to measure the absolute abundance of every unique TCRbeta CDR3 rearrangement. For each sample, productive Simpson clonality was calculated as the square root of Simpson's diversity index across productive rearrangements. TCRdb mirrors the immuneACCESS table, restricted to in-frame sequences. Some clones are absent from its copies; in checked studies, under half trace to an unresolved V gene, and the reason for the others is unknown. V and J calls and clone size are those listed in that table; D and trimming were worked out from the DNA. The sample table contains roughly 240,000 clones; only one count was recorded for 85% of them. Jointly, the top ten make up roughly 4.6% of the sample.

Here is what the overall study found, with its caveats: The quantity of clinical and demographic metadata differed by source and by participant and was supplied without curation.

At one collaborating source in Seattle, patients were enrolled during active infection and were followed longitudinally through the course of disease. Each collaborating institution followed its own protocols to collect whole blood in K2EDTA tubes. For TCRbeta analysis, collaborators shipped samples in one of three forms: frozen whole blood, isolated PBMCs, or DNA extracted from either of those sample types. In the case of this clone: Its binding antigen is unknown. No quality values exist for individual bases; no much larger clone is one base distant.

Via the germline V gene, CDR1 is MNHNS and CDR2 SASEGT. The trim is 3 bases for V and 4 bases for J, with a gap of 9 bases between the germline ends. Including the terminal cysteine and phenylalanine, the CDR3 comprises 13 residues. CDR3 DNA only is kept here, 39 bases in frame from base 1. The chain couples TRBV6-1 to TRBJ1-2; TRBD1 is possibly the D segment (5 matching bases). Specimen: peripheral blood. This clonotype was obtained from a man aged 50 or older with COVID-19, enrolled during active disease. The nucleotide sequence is TGTGCCAGCAGTGAGACAGAATCCTATGGCTACACCTTC. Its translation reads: CASSETESYGYTF.